This T cell receptor (beta chain) is drawn from a study of T cell changes during pregnancy in multiple sclerosis. TCRdb keeps only in-frame clones here, not all; method: immunoSEQ multiplex PCR. Of more than 95,000 clones in the sample, about 90% were seen once. The source was peripheral blood, collected after pregnancy. This TCR was sampled from a female donor with multiple sclerosis, enrolled in a pregnancy study.

CDR3 bases: TGTGCCAGCAGCTTTAAGGGGCCACCAGCCTACGAGCAGTACTTC. Encoded protein: CASSFKGPPAYEQYF. The chain combines TRBV5-5 with TRBJ2-7; D possibly corresponds to TRBD1 (5 bases). V lost 2 bases and J 2 bases, leaving 14 bases between the germline ends. The CDR3 spans 15 residues. Per germline, CDR1 SGHKS and CDR2 YYEKEE (reference sequence).